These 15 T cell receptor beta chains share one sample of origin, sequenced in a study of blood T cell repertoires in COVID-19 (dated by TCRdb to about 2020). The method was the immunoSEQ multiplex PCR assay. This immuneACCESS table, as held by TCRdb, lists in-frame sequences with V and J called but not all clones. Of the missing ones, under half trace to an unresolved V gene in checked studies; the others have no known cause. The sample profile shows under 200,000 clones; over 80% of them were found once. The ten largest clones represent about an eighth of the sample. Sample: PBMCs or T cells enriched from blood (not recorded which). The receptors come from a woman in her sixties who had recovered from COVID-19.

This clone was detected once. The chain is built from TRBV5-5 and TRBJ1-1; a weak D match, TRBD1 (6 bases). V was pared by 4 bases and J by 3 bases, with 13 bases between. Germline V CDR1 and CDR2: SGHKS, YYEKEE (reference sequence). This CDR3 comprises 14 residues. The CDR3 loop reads CASSGHRADTEAFF. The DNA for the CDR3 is TGTGCCAGCAGCGGTCACAGGGCGGACACTGAAGCTTTCTTT.

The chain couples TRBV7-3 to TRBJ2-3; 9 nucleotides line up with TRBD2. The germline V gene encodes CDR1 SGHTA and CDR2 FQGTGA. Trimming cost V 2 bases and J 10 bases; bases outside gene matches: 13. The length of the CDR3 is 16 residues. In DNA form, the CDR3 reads TGTGCCAGCAGCTTAGGATCTAGCGGGGCCTATGCAGCGCAGTATTTT. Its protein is CASSLGSSGAYAAQYF.

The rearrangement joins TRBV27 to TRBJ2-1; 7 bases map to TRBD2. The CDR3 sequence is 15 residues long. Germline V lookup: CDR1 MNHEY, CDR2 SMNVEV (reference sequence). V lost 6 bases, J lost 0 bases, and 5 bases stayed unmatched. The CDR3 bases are TGTGCCAGCAGACGCGGGAGCCGCTCCTACAATGAGCAGTTCTTC. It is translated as CASRRGSRSYNEQFF.

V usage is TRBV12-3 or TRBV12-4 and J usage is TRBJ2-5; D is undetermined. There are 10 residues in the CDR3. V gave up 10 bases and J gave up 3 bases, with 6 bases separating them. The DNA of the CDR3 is TGTGCCACATCAAAAGAGACCCAGTACTTC. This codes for CATSKETQYF.

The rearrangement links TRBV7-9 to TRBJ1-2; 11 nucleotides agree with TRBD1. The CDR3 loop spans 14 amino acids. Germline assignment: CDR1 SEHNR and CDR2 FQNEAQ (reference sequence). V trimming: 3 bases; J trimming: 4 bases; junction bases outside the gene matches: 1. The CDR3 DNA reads TGTGCCAGCAGCTTGGACAGGGGGCCCTATGGCTACACCTTC. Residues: CASSLDRGPYGYTF.

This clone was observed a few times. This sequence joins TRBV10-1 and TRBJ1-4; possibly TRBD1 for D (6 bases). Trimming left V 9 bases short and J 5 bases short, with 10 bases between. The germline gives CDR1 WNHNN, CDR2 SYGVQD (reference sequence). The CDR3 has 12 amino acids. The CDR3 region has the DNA TGCGCCAGATCGGGACAAAATGAAAAACTGTTTTTT. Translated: CARSGQNEKLFF.

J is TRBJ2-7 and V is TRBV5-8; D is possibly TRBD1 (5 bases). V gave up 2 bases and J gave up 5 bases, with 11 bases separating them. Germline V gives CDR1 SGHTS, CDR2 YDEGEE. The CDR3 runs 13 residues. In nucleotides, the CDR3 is TGTGCCAGCAGCTTTCCAGGGTCCCACGAGCAGTACTTC. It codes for CASSFPGSHEQYF.

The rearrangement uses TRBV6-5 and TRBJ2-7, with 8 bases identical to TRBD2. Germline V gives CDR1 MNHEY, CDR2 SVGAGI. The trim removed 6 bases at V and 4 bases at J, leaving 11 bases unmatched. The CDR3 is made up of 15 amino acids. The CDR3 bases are TGTGCCAGCAGACGTCGAGGAAGCGGGGGTTACGAGCAGTACTTC. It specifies CASRRRGSGGYEQYF.

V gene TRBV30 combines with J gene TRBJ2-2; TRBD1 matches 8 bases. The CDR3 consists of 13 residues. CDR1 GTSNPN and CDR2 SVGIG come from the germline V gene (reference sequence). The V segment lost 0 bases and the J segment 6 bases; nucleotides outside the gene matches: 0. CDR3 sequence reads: CAWSVQGAGELFF. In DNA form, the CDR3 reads TGTGCCTGGAGTGTACAGGGGGCCGGGGAGCTGTTTTTT.

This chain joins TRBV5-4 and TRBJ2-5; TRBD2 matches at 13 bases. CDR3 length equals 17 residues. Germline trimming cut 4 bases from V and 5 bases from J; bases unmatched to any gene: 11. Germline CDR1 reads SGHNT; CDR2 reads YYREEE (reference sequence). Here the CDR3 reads CASSPARTSGSGETQYF. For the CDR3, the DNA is TGTGCCAGCAGCCCAGCCCGGACTAGCGGGAGTGGCGAGACCCAGTACTTC.

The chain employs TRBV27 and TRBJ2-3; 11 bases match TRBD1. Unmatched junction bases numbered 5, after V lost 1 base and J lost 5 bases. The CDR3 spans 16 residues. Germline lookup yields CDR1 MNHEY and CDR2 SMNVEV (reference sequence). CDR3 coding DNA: TGTGCCAGCAGTTTATGGGCGGGACAGGGGGAAGATACGCAGTATTTT. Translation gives CASSLWAGQGEDTQYF.

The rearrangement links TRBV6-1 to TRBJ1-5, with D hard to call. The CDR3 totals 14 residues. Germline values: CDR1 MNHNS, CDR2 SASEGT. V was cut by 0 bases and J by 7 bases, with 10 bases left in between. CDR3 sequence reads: CASSEAVGNQPQHF. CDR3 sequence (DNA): TGTGCCAGCAGTGAAGCGGTCGGGAACCAGCCCCAGCATTTT.

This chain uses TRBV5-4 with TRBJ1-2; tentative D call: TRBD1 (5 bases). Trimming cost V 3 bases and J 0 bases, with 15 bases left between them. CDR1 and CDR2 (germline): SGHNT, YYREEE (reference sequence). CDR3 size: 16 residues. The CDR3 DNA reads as TGTGCCAGCAGCTCCTCCCTCAGGGCAGCTAACTATGGCTACACCTTC. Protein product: CASSSSLRAANYGYTF.

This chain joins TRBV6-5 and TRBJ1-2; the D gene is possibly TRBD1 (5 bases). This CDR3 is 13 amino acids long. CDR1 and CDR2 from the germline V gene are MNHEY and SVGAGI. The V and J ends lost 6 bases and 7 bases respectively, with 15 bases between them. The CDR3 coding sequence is TGTGCCAGCAGATCACCAGGGTTTGGTGGCTACACCTTC. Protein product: CASRSPGFGGYTF.

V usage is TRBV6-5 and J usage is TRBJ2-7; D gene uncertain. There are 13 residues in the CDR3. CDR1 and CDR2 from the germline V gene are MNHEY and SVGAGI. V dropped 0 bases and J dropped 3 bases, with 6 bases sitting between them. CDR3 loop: CASSYSSFYEQYF. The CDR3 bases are TGTGCCAGCAGTTACTCGTCCTTCTACGAGCAGTACTTC.